This T cell receptor (beta chain) originates from a study of PD-1 blockade in mismatch repair-deficient tumors. This table comes from immunoSEQ multiplex PCR, and its TCRdb copy is limited to in-frame clones, with some not included. The data contain around 120,000 clones, roughly 90% of them singletons. The sample in question was peripheral blood, obtained approximately 72 weeks after starting pembrolizumab. This TCR came from an adult with mismatch repair-deficient cancer.

CDR3 DNA sequence: TGTGCCAGCAGCCCTGGGACAGGGGCAGTTTTTTTGTCGGATACGCAGTATTTT. Protein sequence: CASSPGTGAVFLSDTQYF. The V call is TRBV5-6, the J call TRBJ2-3; 10 bases are a match to TRBD1. The CDR3 has 18 residues. Per the germline V gene, CDR1 is SGHDT and CDR2 is YYEEEE. The trim removed 4 bases at V and 6 bases at J, leaving 17 bases unmatched.